The 14 T cell receptor beta chains below all came from one sample that was sequenced in a study of T cell responses to AZD1222 COVID-19 vaccine. Clones were read by immunoSEQ multiplex PCR, and TCRdb kept only the in-frame ones, dropping some. Of 50,000 to 60,000 clones in the sample, 75% to 90% were seen once. Material: peripheral blood, obtained on day 0 of AZD1222 vaccination. These receptors all come from an adult in good health.

The CDR3 sequence is CASSEDRGPDTQYF. CDR3 bases: TGTGCCAGCAGCGAAGACAGGGGGCCAGATACGCAGTATTTT. V gene TRBV11-2 combines with J gene TRBJ2-3; TRBD1 aligns across 10 bases. In germline, CDR1 is SGHAT, CDR2 FQNNGV. The CDR3 totals 14 residues. The junction had 3 bases not matched to a gene; V was cut back by 5 bases and J by 4 bases.

The rearrangement links TRBV9 to TRBJ1-2; 10 bases align to TRBD1. CDR1 is SGDLS, CDR2 YYNGEE, per germline. Trimming at V came to 3 bases and at J to 1 base, leaving 9 bases not matched to a gene. The CDR3 contains 17 residues. In nucleotides, the CDR3 is TGTGCCAGCAGCGCGGACAGGGGGAACCTACATAACTATGGCTACACCTTC. Residues: CASSADRGNLHNYGYTF. Looking up the rest from reference TRBV9 and TRBJ1-2 gives the full variable domain: DSGVTQTPKHLITATGQRVTLRCSPRSGDLSVYWYQQSLDQGLQFLIQYYNGEERAKGNILERFSAQQFPDLHSELNLSSLELGDSALYFCASSADRGNLHNYGYTFGSGTRLTVV.

V is TRBV7-2 and J is TRBJ1-5; no clear D. Germline V gene sequence: CDR1 SGHTA, CDR2 FQGNSA. V lost 1 base, J lost 3 bases, and 7 bases lay in between. CDR3 length: 14 amino acids. DNA of the CDR3: TGTGCCAGCAGCTTAGTACTGAACAATCAGCCCCAGCATTTT. This codes for CASSLVLNNQPQHF.

The rearrangement joins TRBV7-2 to TRBJ1-3, with TRBD1 matching 8 bases. The CDR3 sequence is 15 residues long. V was clipped by 5 bases and J by 1 base; unmatched bases: 4. Germline V gives CDR1 SGHTA, CDR2 FQGNSA. This chain's CDR3 is CASSVGQGSGNTIYF. CDR3 DNA: TGTGCCAGCAGCGTCGGACAGGGTTCTGGAAACACCATATATTTT.

J is TRBJ1-1 and V is TRBV7-2; D is uncertain. The germline CDR1 and CDR2 sequences are SGHTA and FQGNSA. This CDR3 is 15 amino acids long. V was cut by 5 bases and J by 2 bases, with 15 bases left in between. CDR3 nucleotide sequence: TGTGCCAGCAGCCTAGGACTTCTACGTAACACTGAAGCTTTCTTT. The encoded protein is CASSLGLLRNTEAFF.

This clone was seen once. The V call is TRBV28, the J call TRBJ2-1; 10 nucleotides align to TRBD1. The germline CDR1 and CDR2 sequences are MDHEN and SYDVKM. The CDR3 runs 13 residues. The V gene end was trimmed by 6 bases and the J gene end by 8 bases; junction bases not matched to a gene: 4. The CDR3 coding sequence is TGTGCCAGCAGGGGGACAGGGGACCATGAGCAGTTCTTC. Translated: CASRGTGDHEQFF.

The V and J genes are TRBV30 and TRBJ2-5, with TRBD2 matching over 11 bases. The germline gives CDR1 GTSNPN, CDR2 SVGIG (reference sequence). The CDR3 covers 13 residues. V was pared by 4 bases and J by 5 bases, with 3 bases of the junction left unmatched. The CDR3 region is CAWTSGRTETQYF. The CDR3 bases are TGTGCCTGGACTAGCGGGAGGACTGAGACCCAGTACTTC.

The genes are TRBV7-9 and TRBJ2-5; 13 nucleotides line up with TRBD2. Germline V lookup: CDR1 SEHNR, CDR2 FQNEAQ (reference sequence). This CDR3 spans 16 amino acids. Trimming took 5 bases from V and 4 from J; bases not matched to a gene: 7. CDR3 protein: CASSPGLAGDPETQYF. In nucleotides, the CDR3 is TGTGCCAGCAGCCCTGGACTAGCGGGAGATCCAGAGACCCAGTACTTC.

In DNA form, the CDR3 reads TGTGCCAGAGGGACAGGGCCTACCTACGAGCAGTACTTC. This gives the protein CARGTGPTYEQYF. J is TRBJ2-7 and V is TRBV19; TRBD1 matches at 9 bases. The CDR3 has 13 residues. In germline, CDR1 is LNHDA, CDR2 SQIVND (reference sequence). J lost 2 bases, V lost 9 bases, and 5 bases had no gene match.

This clone was picked up one time. V gene TRBV3-1 (or the pseudogene TRBV3-2) combines with J gene TRBJ2-5; TRBD2 agrees at 7 bases. This CDR3 is 13 amino acids long. Germline CDR1 LGHDT, CDR2 YNNKEL (reference sequence). The trim removed 3 bases at V and 7 bases at J, leaving 5 bases unmatched. CDR3 in amino acids: CASSHGREGTQYF. CDR3 DNA: TGTGCCAGCAGCCATGGGAGGGAGGGGACCCAGTACTTC.

Notes on this clone: The junction differs from germline at one of its ends, possibly a read error. This rearrangement joins TRBV5-4 to TRBJ1-5, with 9 positions matching TRBD1. The CDR3 covers 16 residues. Germline V lookup: CDR1 SGHNT, CDR2 YYREEE (reference sequence). CDR3 sequence reads: CASSRGGGQGYEELDF. Written as DNA, the CDR3 is TGTGCCAGCAGTCGGGGAGGGGGACAGGGCTATGAGGAGCTTGATTTT.

The chain carries TRBV24-1 and TRBJ1-2; 8 positions agree with TRBD1. Trimming at V came to 6 bases and at J to 4 bases, leaving 9 bases not matched to a gene. The CDR3 consists of 15 residues. Per germline, CDR1 KGHDR and CDR2 SFDVKD. CDR3 sequence: CATSFGTGGFYGYTF. CDR3 nucleotide sequence: TGTGCCACCAGTTTTGGGACAGGTGGATTCTATGGCTACACCTTC.

The sample holds a few counts of this clone. V and J are TRBV25-1 and TRBJ2-2; the D gene is possibly TRBD1 (5 bases). The germline V gene has CDR1 MGHDK and CDR2 SYGVNS. This CDR3 is built from 15 residues. The germline V and J ends were trimmed by 5 bases and 2 bases, with 12 bases remaining between them. The CDR3 nucleotides are TGTGCCAGCAGTCGGCCAGGGATCAACACCGGGGAGCTGTTTTTT. Its protein is CASSRPGINTGELFF.

The chain has TRBV18 and TRBJ2-1, with 9 bases fitting TRBD1. Losses at the gene ends were 4 bases for V and 3 bases for J; bases not matched to a gene: 4. Germline V lookup: CDR1 KGHSH, CDR2 LQKENI. The CDR3 has 15 amino acids. The CDR3 reads CASSLGQGIYNEQFF. The CDR3 DNA reads TGTGCCAGCTCACTAGGACAGGGGATCTACAATGAGCAGTTCTTC. Supplemented by reference TRBV18 and TRBJ2-1, the full variable domain reads NAGVMQNPRHLVRRRGQEARLRCSPMKGHSHVYWYRQLPEEGLKFMVYLQKENIIDESGMPKERFSAEFPKEGPSILRIQQVVRGDSAAYFCASSLGQGIYNEQFFGPGTRLTVL.